The TCR beta chain under discussion was sequenced for a study of OX40 agonist ivuxolimab in advanced cancers. Study findings and constraints: CD4+ and CD8+ blood T cells expanded clonally by week 6 at 0.1 to 3.0 mg/kg. Low normalized T-cell clonal expansion was also seen in some nonresponders.

This clone was found a few times. The antigen remains undetermined. Data came from immunoSEQ multiplex PCR; TCRdb stores just in-frame clones and leaves some out. The repertoire consists of around 60,000 clones, with 65% to 85% occurring once and the leading ten covering 1.5% to 2%. Researchers took blood at baseline, on cycle 4 day 1, and on cycle 7 day 1. CDR3 length: 12 amino acids. Trimming shortened V by 0 bases and J by 7 bases, and 5 bases separated the two germline ends. From germline, CDR1 is SGHNT and CDR2 YYREEE (reference sequence). Sequencing used CD4+ or CD8+ T cells sorted from blood, obtained in a trial of the OX40 agonist ivuxolimab. The source is an adult with an advanced solid tumor such as melanoma, head and neck, liver or kidney cancer. This sequence joins TRBV5-4 and TRBJ2-1, with D maybe TRBD2 (5 bases). The chain's CDR3 is CASSLGGNEQFF. CDR3 DNA: TGTGCCAGCAGCTTGGGAGGGAATGAGCAGTTCTTC.